This TCR beta chain was observed in a study of T cells in Graves' hyperthyroidism and ophthalmopathy. This CDR3 has 15 amino acids. V shed 0 bases and J shed 0 bases, with 8 bases lying between them. Germline V gene sequence: CDR1 MNHEY, CDR2 SMNVEV (reference sequence). TCR beta CDR3 region amplification was performed from RNA transcripts. During a first-round RT-PCR of the TCR CDR3, the HTBI primer set was used. TCRdb recomputed calls from the multiplex PCR reads with MiXCR, one row per CDR3 protein. The table shows 600,000 or so distinct CDR3 sequences, with around 13% occurring only once. Ophthalmopathy cases met thresholds of Clinical Activity Score at least 3, NOSPECS grade at least 4 and duration under 3 months. Patients having uncontrolled infection, another autoimmune disease, pregnancy or lactation were not included. Study-level results: The model forecast ophthalmopathy, anticipating it by a median approximately 6 months before onset. In the analysis, a 13 V-J model separated ophthalmopathy from stable hyperthyroidism.

This clonotype has a count of ten or more. What it binds is unknown. The chain combines TRBV27 with TRBJ1-1; unclear D gene. This receptor was taken from a woman in her forties or fifties with Graves' ophthalmopathy. What was sequenced was blood. The CDR3 nucleotides are TGTGCCAGCAGTTTATCCTACGGTATGAACACTGAAGCTTTCTTT. Translation gives CASSLSYGMNTEAFF.